Presented here are 5 T cell receptor beta chains from one specimen sequenced in a study of cytomegalovirus exposure and HLA in healthy donors (dated by TCRdb to about 2017). The library was obtained by the immunoSEQ multiplex PCR assay. For the multiplex PCR, a mixture combining 60 forward primers for TCR Vbeta segments and 13 reverse primers for TCR Jbeta segments was used. The source is immuneACCESS, and TCRdb retained only in-frame sequences with V and J called. Part of the clones is not carried over; for the studies checked, unresolved V genes explain less than half of this, and the remainder is unexplained. The sample table holds about 100,000 clones, of which approximately 77% were seen once. More than 9.5% of the sample goes to the ten largest clones. Input material: PBMCs. These receptors all stem from a male donor in good health and CMV-seropositive.

This clone was counted only a few times. The rearrangement links TRBV25-1 to TRBJ1-2, with TRBD1 identical over 11 bases. The junction had 10 bases not matched to a gene; V was cut back by 8 bases and J by 5 bases. The CDR3 extends over 15 amino acids. Looked up from germline, CDR1 is MGHDK and CDR2 is SYGVNS. The CDR3, as DNA: TGTGCCAGCTCTAGGACAGGGGGCGCCGGTTATGGCTACACCTTC. It translates to CASSRTGGAGYGYTF.

The chain links TRBV29-1 to TRBJ2-1; tentative D call: TRBD1 (5 bases). In germline, CDR1 is SQVTM, CDR2 ANQGSEA. Trimming cost V 8 bases and J 0 bases, with 14 bases left between them. The CDR3 has 14 amino acids. The CDR3 DNA sequence: TGCAGCCATTGGGGCCAAAGCTCCTACAATGAGCAGTTCTTC. Its protein is CSHWGQSSYNEQFF.

The V gene is TRBV13, the J gene TRBJ2-2, with 12 positions matching TRBD2. The trim removed 3 bases at V and 5 bases at J, leaving 4 bases unmatched. The germline V gene has CDR1 PRHDT and CDR2 FYEKMQ (reference sequence). The length of the CDR3 is 16 residues. The CDR3 region is CASSLTSGSRTGELFF. CDR3 DNA sequence: TGTGCCAGCAGCTTGACTAGCGGGAGTCGGACCGGGGAGCTGTTTTTT.

The genes are TRBV30 and TRBJ1-3, with TRBD1 matching 9 bases. Unmatched junction bases numbered 4, after V lost 5 bases and J lost 2 bases. The germline gives CDR1 GTSNPN, CDR2 SVGIG (reference sequence). This CDR3 spans 14 amino acids. The CDR3 reads CAWGTGTPGNTIYF. The CDR3 DNA is TGTGCCTGGGGGACAGGGACCCCTGGAAACACCATATATTTT.

The chain is built from TRBV29-1 and TRBJ2-1; D is possibly TRBD1 (6 bases). The V end lost 8 bases, the J end lost 2 bases, and 28 bases lay between the germline ends. CDR3 length equals 18 residues. Per germline, CDR1 SQVTM and CDR2 ANQGSEA. The CDR3 DNA reads as TGCAGCCCCCCCCCGCCGACCGGGACCCCAGGGGCCTACAATGAGCAGTTCTTC. This translates into CSPPPPTGTPGAYNEQFF.